This T cell receptor beta chain appears in the sequencing data of a study of cytomegalovirus exposure and HLA in healthy donors. The V gene end was trimmed by 4 bases and the J gene end by 7 bases; junction bases not matched to a gene: 11. The length of the CDR3 is 16 residues. The germline gives CDR1 MNHEY, CDR2 SMNVEV (reference sequence). 60 Vbeta and 13 Jbeta primers were used in PCR. TCRdb's copy holds only in-frame clones and misses some; the assay was immunoSEQ multiplex PCR. The profile shows over 95,000 clones, roughly 82% of them singletons. Source material: PBMCs. The gene calls are TRBV27 and TRBJ2-3; 10 bases match TRBD1. The sequence came from a man aged 35-49 years in good health and CMV-seropositive. The CDR3 DNA reads TGTGCCAGCAGTTCGTTCACCGGGACAGGGGTGAATACGCAGTATTTT. It translates to CASSSFTGTGVNTQYF.